Listed below are T cell receptor beta chains from one sample, sequenced in a study of radiation and T cells in renal cell carcinoma. Repertoires were generated with immunoSEQ multiplex PCR, while TCRdb's copy carries only in-frame clones and drops some. The table records roughly 120,000 clones, 70% to 90% of them present only once. The starting material was blood, obtained from a patient whose treatment included radiotherapy and nephrectomy. These receptors came from a woman aged 55 to 70 with renal cell carcinoma. The CDR3 runs from the conserved cysteine through the conserved F or W. Fields, in order: CDR3 protein, CDR3 DNA, V gene, clone size, D gene, J gene. D genes are given only for firm matches. Only some rows state a clone size, as once, few, many or a class for expanded clones.

CDR3: CASSLGGGRGQPQHF
DNA: TGTGCCAGCAGCTTAGGGGGCGGAAGGGGTCAGCCCCAGCATTTT
V: TRBV13
size: NA
D: NA
J: TRBJ1-5

CDR3: CASSLASLAGRRPEQYF
DNA: TGTGCCAGCAGCTTAGCTTCCCTAGCGGGCCGTCGTCCCGAGCAGTACTTC
V: TRBV7-2
size: NA
D: TRBD2
J: TRBJ2-7

CDR3: CASSLGGTVSSYEQYF
DNA: TGTGCCAGCAGTTTGGGAGGGACAGTAAGCTCCTACGAGCAGTACTTC
V: TRBV27
size: NA
D: NA
J: TRBJ2-7

CDR3: CASNEGPKPQHF
DNA: TGTGCCAGCAACGAGGGCCCGAAGCCCCAGCATTTT
V: TRBV6-1
size: NA
D: NA
J: TRBJ1-5

CDR3: CASSPSQGVRNTIYF
DNA: TGTGCCAGCAGCCCCTCACAGGGGGTACGAAACACCATATATTTT
V: TRBV9
size: NA
D: TRBD1
J: TRBJ1-3

CDR3: CASTAPGQGNQPQHF
DNA: TGTGCCAGCACAGCCCCAGGGCAAGGCAATCAGCCCCAGCATTTT
V: TRBV6-1
size: NA
D: NA
J: TRBJ1-5

CDR3: CASSVHRSEQFF
DNA: TGTGCCAGCAGCGTCCACCGTAGTGAGCAGTTCTTC
V: TRBV7-2
size: NA
D: NA
J: TRBJ2-1

CDR3: CASSLVRLAGGEQYF
DNA: TGTGCCAGCAGCTTAGTAAGGCTAGCGGGAGGTGAGCAGTACTTC
V: TRBV7-2
size: NA
D: TRBD2
J: TRBJ2-5

CDR3: CASSNYPGGQGTGELFF
DNA: TGTGCCAGCAGCAATTACCCCGGGGGACAGGGGACCGGGGAGCTGTTTTTT
V: TRBV9
size: NA
D: TRBD1
J: TRBJ2-2

CDR3: CASSSGGLTEAFF
DNA: TGTGCCAGCAGTTCCGGGGGGCTCACTGAAGCTTTCTTT
V: TRBV2
size: NA
D: NA
J: TRBJ1-1

CDR3: CASSLGQGMNTEAFF
DNA: TGTGCCAGCAGTTTGGGACAGGGAATGAACACTGAAGCTTTCTTT
V: TRBV28
size: NA
D: TRBD1
J: TRBJ1-1

CDR3: CASSLAGGTDTQYF
DNA: TGCGCCAGCAGTTTAGCGGGGGGTACAGATACGCAGTATTTT
V: TRBV5-1
size: NA
D: TRBD2
J: TRBJ2-3

CDR3: CASSLGGTGDQPQHF
DNA: TGTGCCAGCAGCTTAGGAGGGACAGGGGACCAGCCCCAGCATTTT
V: TRBV7-9
size: NA
D: TRBD1
J: TRBJ1-5

CDR3: CASSRRGEDTQYF
DNA: TGTGCCAGCAGTCGGCGGGGAGAAGATACGCAGTATTTT
V: TRBV5-4
size: NA
D: NA
J: TRBJ2-3

CDR3: CASSLSLLNTEAFF
DNA: TGTGCCAGCAGCTTGTCCCTGCTGAACACTGAAGCTTTCTTT
V: TRBV5-5
size: NA
D: NA
J: TRBJ1-1

CDR3: CASTPLGGFGYGYTF
DNA: TGTGCCAGCACTCCCCTAGGGGGGTTCGGCTATGGCTACACCTTC
V: TRBV6-5
size: NA
D: NA
J: TRBJ1-2

CDR3: CASSLDRGYGYTF
DNA: TGTGCCAGCAGCTTGGACAGGGGCTATGGCTACACCTTC
V: TRBV5-5
size: NA
D: TRBD1
J: TRBJ1-2

CDR3: CASSPHHEQYF
DNA: TGTGCCAGCAGCCCACATCACGAGCAGTACTTC
V: TRBV5-8
size: few
D: NA
J: TRBJ2-7

CDR3: CASSVEVEPYTQYF
DNA: TGTGCCAGCAGCGTAGAGGTAGAACCCTATACGCAGTATTTT
V: TRBV9
size: NA
D: NA
J: TRBJ2-3

CDR3: CASSSGTGANVLTF
DNA: TGTGCCAGCAGCTCCGGGACTGGGGCCAACGTCCTGACTTTC
V: TRBV5-6
size: NA
D: NA
J: TRBJ2-6

CDR3: CSVEGGGTPFGNGELFF
DNA: TGCAGCGTTGAGGGAGGGGGGACCCCGTTCGGAAACGGGGAGCTGTTTTTT
V: TRBV29-1
size: NA
D: NA
J: TRBJ2-2

CDR3: CASHSPGQGYGYTF
DNA: TGTGCCAGCCATTCTCCGGGACAGGGGTATGGCTACACCTTC
V: TRBV6-5
size: NA
D: TRBD1
J: TRBJ1-2

CDR3: CASSLGETSFSVGETQYF
DNA: TGTGCCAGCAGCTTAGGGGAGACTAGTTTTAGTGTCGGTGAGACCCAGTACTTC
V: TRBV7-2
size: once
D: NA
J: TRBJ2-5

CDR3: CASSMDSSYEQYF
DNA: TGTGCCAGCAGTATGGACAGCTCCTACGAGCAGTACTTC
V: TRBV7-9
size: NA
D: NA
J: TRBJ2-7

CDR3: CASRFWGTNTEAFF
DNA: TGCGCCAGCCGTTTCTGGGGGACCAACACTGAAGCTTTCTTT
V: TRBV4-1
size: few
D: NA
J: TRBJ1-1

CDR3: CASSQITGAQETQYF
DNA: TGTGCCAGCAGCCAGATAACCGGGGCTCAAGAGACCCAGTACTTC
V: TRBV5-6
size: NA
D: NA
J: TRBJ2-5

CDR3: CASSLQGGSAGANVLTF
DNA: TGCGCCAGCAGCCTCCAGGGAGGTTCCGCTGGGGCCAACGTCCTGACTTTC
V: TRBV4-1
size: NA
D: NA
J: TRBJ2-6

CDR3: CASSHGLAGDKETQYF
DNA: TGCGCCAGCAGCCACGGACTAGCGGGGGATAAAGAGACCCAGTACTTC
V: TRBV5-1
size: NA
D: TRBD2
J: TRBJ2-5

CDR3: CASTEGATGLQYF
DNA: TGTGCCAGCACCGAGGGGGCCACAGGATTGCAGTACTTC
V: TRBV5-6
size: NA
D: TRBD1
J: TRBJ2-5

CDR3: CASSRGLADEQFF
DNA: TGCGCCAGCAGCCGGGGACTAGCGGATGAGCAGTTCTTC
V: TRBV4-1
size: NA
D: TRBD2
J: TRBJ2-1

CDR3: CASSLSGQPQHF
DNA: TGTGCCAGCAGTTTATCGGGTCAGCCCCAGCATTTT
V: TRBV28
size: NA
D: NA
J: TRBJ1-5

CDR3: CASSSTASNTEAFF
DNA: TGCGCCAGCAGCTCTACGGCATCGAACACTGAAGCTTTCTTT
V: TRBV5-1
size: NA
D: NA
J: TRBJ1-1

CDR3: CASSATGFYEQYF
DNA: TGCGCCAGCAGTGCGACAGGTTTCTACGAGCAGTACTTC
V: TRBV10-1
size: NA
D: NA
J: TRBJ2-7

CDR3: CASRSMYGYTF
DNA: TGTGCCAGCAGGTCCATGTATGGCTACACCTTC
V: TRBV28
size: NA
D: NA
J: TRBJ1-2

CDR3: CASSPSTARPYEQYF
DNA: TGTGCCAGCAGCCCCTCGACAGCGCGCCCGTACGAGCAGTACTTC
V: TRBV7-2
size: NA
D: NA
J: TRBJ2-7

CDR3: CASFAGDTQYF
DNA: TGCGCCAGCTTCGCGGGAGATACGCAGTATTTT
V: TRBV5-1
size: NA
D: NA
J: TRBJ2-3

CDR3: CASSEEQDRHTF
DNA: TGTGCCAGCAGTGAAGAACAGGATAGACACACCTTC
V: TRBV6-1
size: NA
D: NA
J: TRBJ1-2

CDR3: CASSSGQEVGYGYTF
DNA: TGTGCCAGCAGTTCCGGACAGGAGGTGGGTTATGGCTACACCTTC
V: TRBV28
size: NA
D: TRBD1
J: TRBJ1-2

CDR3: CAIRGGELNTEAFF
DNA: TGTGCCATCAGGGGGGGTGAGTTGAACACTGAAGCTTTCTTT
V: TRBV10-3
size: NA
D: NA
J: TRBJ1-1

CDR3: CASSQDPGSGELFF
DNA: TGTGCCAGCAGCCAGGATCCTGGGAGCGGGGAGCTGTTTTTT
V: TRBV11-2
size: NA
D: NA
J: TRBJ2-2

CDR3: CASSLGVGGDEQYF
DNA: TGTGCCAGCAGCTTAGGTGTCGGGGGCGACGAGCAGTACTTC
V: TRBV11-2
size: NA
D: NA
J: TRBJ2-7

CDR3: CASSSPSGGESEQYF
DNA: TGTGCCAGCAGTTCGCCTAGCGGGGGAGAAAGCGAGCAGTACTTC
V: TRBV28
size: NA
D: TRBD2
J: TRBJ2-7

CDR3: CASSQAGARSTDTQYF
DNA: TGCGCCAGCAGCCAGGCGGGGGCCAGAAGCACAGATACGCAGTATTTT
V: TRBV4-1
size: once
D: NA
J: TRBJ2-3

CDR3: CASSLPGNYGYTF
DNA: TGTGCCAGCAGTTTGCCCGGGAACTATGGCTACACCTTC
V: TRBV28
size: NA
D: NA
J: TRBJ1-2

CDR3: CAWSQVTNYGYTF
DNA: TGTGCCTGGAGTCAGGTGACTAACTATGGCTACACCTTC
V: TRBV30
size: few
D: NA
J: TRBJ1-2

CDR3: CASRRGPDGYTF
DNA: TGTGCCAGCAGGAGGGGGCCCGATGGCTACACCTTC
V: TRBV6-5
size: NA
D: TRBD1
J: TRBJ1-2

CDR3: CASSVNSLNTEAFF
DNA: TGTGCCAGCAGCGTTAACAGTTTGAACACTGAAGCTTTCTTT
V: TRBV9
size: NA
D: NA
J: TRBJ1-1

CDR3: CATRTSGIPYNEQFF
DNA: TGTGCCACCCGGACTAGCGGGATTCCCTACAATGAGCAGTTCTTC
V: TRBV5-4
size: NA
D: TRBD2
J: TRBJ2-1

CDR3: CASSLLTENTGELFF
DNA: TGCGCCAGCAGCCTATTGACAGAGAACACCGGGGAGCTGTTTTTT
V: TRBV5-1
size: NA
D: NA
J: TRBJ2-2